This T cell receptor beta chain is from a study of blood T cell repertoires in COVID-19. Study summary: Acute-phase and convalescent COVID-19 samples originated in the United States, Italy and Spain. Sources were T cells, B-cell-depleted T cells, or PBMCs; the material itself was cDNA or gDNA.

CDR3 length equals 12 residues. Germline V gene data show CDR1 as SGHDT and CDR2 as YYEEEE. With 3 bases removed from V and 5 bases from J, the gap between germline ends came to 7 bases. Study processing details: Amplification from reference gene primers served as the basis for estimated nucleated cell counts. TCRdb keeps only in-frame clones here, not all; method: immunoSEQ multiplex PCR. That table is the source of V, J and clone size, and D and trimming were worked out from the DNA. The sample contains around 260,000 clones, around 86% of which appear only once. This sequence was found in a human donor in a cohort sampled during active COVID-19. The chain uses TRBV5-6 and TRBJ2-3; D ambiguous. The sequencing sample was made of peripheral blood. The chain's CDR3 is CASSSIGDTQYF. DNA of the CDR3: TGTGCCAGCAGCTCTATTGGAGATACGCAGTATTTT.